The 28 T cell receptor beta chains in this list originate from one sample, sequenced in a study of metastatic and nonmetastatic thyroid tumors. Thyroid surgery had not been preceded by any treatment in any patient. MiXCR was used by TCRdb to re-call the PCR reads. Found here are 45,000 or so clones, approximately 15% of them singletons; the top ten hold 22%. The source material was blood. Receptors originate from a female donor with papillary thyroid cancer or a benign thyroid nodule (not recorded which). Some clones in this sample may be carry-over from other donors' samples.

This clone was counted ten times or more. The CDR3 bases are TGTGCCAGCAGCCCGCTTGGAGGGCCGACGGAACTGTTTTTT. The encoded protein is CASSPLGGPTELFF. This chain uses TRBV7-2 with TRBJ1-4; D gene uncertain. Between the trimmed V and J ends, which lost 5 bases and 12 bases, there was a span of 19 bases. Germline lookup yields CDR1 SGHTA and CDR2 FQGNSA. This CDR3 contains 14 residues.

This sequence joins TRBV12-3 or TRBV12-4 and TRBJ2-5, with a possible D match to TRBD1 (5 bases). The V gene lost 5 bases and the J gene lost 5 bases, with 18 bases spanning the gap. CDR3 length: 15 residues. The CDR3 reads CASSIRQSLGETQYF. As DNA, the CDR3 is TGTGCCAGCAGTATACGACAGTCCTTGGGGGAGACCCAGTACTTC.

The table lists this clone with many counts. The chain combines TRBV3-1 with TRBJ1-2; a possible D gene is TRBD1 (5 bases). Per germline, CDR1 LGHDT and CDR2 YNNKEL (reference sequence). The CDR3 loop spans 12 amino acids. V lost 2 bases and J lost 5, with 6 bases in between. The CDR3 protein is CASSQQGYGYTF. CDR3 DNA: TGTGCCAGCAGCCAACAGGGATATGGCTACACCTTC.

The chain employs TRBV9 and TRBJ1-2; D gene uncertain. The CDR3 length is 13 residues. Deletions cut 2 bases from V and 7 bases from J, with 12 bases between. Germline values: CDR1 SGDLS, CDR2 YYNGEE. For the CDR3, the DNA is TGTGCCAGCAGCGTCGCCTTAGACGGTGGCTACACCTTC. Translated, it gives CASSVALDGGYTF.

This clone was detected only a few times. V is TRBV6-1 and J is TRBJ1-2, with D uncertain. CDR3 size: 16 residues. V was pared by 0 bases and J by 5 bases, with 16 bases between. CDR1 and CDR2 (germline): MNHNS, SASEGT. The CDR3 region has the DNA TGTGCCAGCAGTGAAGCCGGACTGATACTGCCTTATGGCTACACCTTC. Encoded protein: CASSEAGLILPYGYTF.

Many counts were recorded for this clone. This chain uses TRBV14 with TRBJ1-2, with D unclear. The V end was cut by 0 bases, the J end by 0 bases, with 5 bases between. The germline V gene encodes CDR1 SGHDN and CDR2 FVKESK. This CDR3 is 14 amino acids long. CDR3 protein: CASSQDATNYGYTF. CDR3 DNA sequence: TGTGCCAGCAGCCAAGATGCGACTAACTATGGCTACACCTTC.

This clone was observed at least ten times. The genes are TRBV24-1 and TRBJ2-3, with D uncertain. The CDR3 sequence is 14 residues long. Germline V lookup: CDR1 KGHDR, CDR2 SFDVKD. The V end lost 2 bases, the J end lost 2 bases, and 7 bases lay between the germline ends. CDR3 sequence: CATSDSDPTDTQYF. CDR3 nucleotide sequence: TGTGCCACCAGTGATTCTGACCCCACAGATACGCAGTATTTT.

In its sample, this clone was seen a few times. The genes are TRBV12-3 or TRBV12-4 and TRBJ2-1; D not certain. The CDR3 consists of 14 residues. Trimming cost V 1 base and J 6 bases, with 10 bases left between them. DNA for the CDR3: TGTGCCAGCAGTTTAGGTTCTAGATTCAATGAGCAGTTCTTC. Amino acid sequence: CASSLGSRFNEQFF.

This clone was picked up many times. The chain is built from TRBV18 and TRBJ1-1, with D uncertain. CDR3 length: 14 residues. V lost 5 bases and J 3 bases, leaving 13 bases between the germline ends. From germline, CDR1 is KGHSH and CDR2 LQKENI. CDR3 in amino acids: CASSKETADTEAFF. CDR3 nucleotides: TGTGCCAGCTCAAAGGAAACGGCGGACACTGAAGCTTTCTTT. Combining the CDR3 with reference TRBV18 and TRBJ1-1 gives the whole variable domain NAGVMQNPRHLVRRRGQEARLRCSPMKGHSHVYWYRQLPEEGLKFMVYLQKENIIDESGMPKERFSAEFPKEGPSILRIQQVVRGDSAAYFCASSKETADTEAFFGQGTRLTVV.

This clone was seen at least ten times. V usage is TRBV6-6 and J usage is TRBJ2-1; 14 positions match TRBD2. The CDR3 extends over 18 amino acids. Germline assignment: CDR1 MNHNY and CDR2 SVGAGI (reference sequence). With V trimmed by 2 bases and J by 5 bases, 8 bases remained unmatched. This CDR3 reads CASSYQGLAGAGNNEQFF. The CDR3, as DNA: TGTGCCAGCAGTTACCAGGGACTAGCGGGGGCGGGGAACAATGAGCAGTTCTTC.

Note on this clone: A much larger clone differs from this one at a single base, so this may be a read error. The V call is TRBV3-1, the J call TRBJ1-4; D not certain. CDR3 length: 15 residues. V was pared by 8 bases and J by 7 bases, with 20 bases between. Germline CDR1 LGHDT, CDR2 YNNKEL (reference sequence). In DNA form, the CDR3 reads TGTGCCAGCTCTCGAACGGCAGCAGAGGGTGAAAAACTGTTTTTT. Translation: CASSRTAAEGEKLFF.

This sequence joins TRBV6-1 and TRBJ1-1, with D tentatively TRBD1 (6 bases). There are 11 residues in the CDR3. Per the germline V gene, CDR1 is MNHNS and CDR2 is SASEGT. The V and J ends lost 7 bases and 7 bases respectively, with 10 bases between them. The CDR3 coding sequence is TGTGCCAGCAAGCAGACAGGTGAAGCTTTCTTT. Translation: CASKQTGEAFF.

This clone was observed many times. The chain uses TRBV12-3 or TRBV12-4 and TRBJ2-7; D unclear. The CDR3 consists of 15 residues. V was trimmed by 3 bases and J by 0 bases, leaving 12 bases between them. The CDR3 sequence is CASSFEEALSYEQYF. DNA for the CDR3: TGTGCCAGCAGTTTCGAGGAAGCCCTCTCCTACGAGCAGTACTTC.

This clone occurred a few times. A read error may be the cause here, since a much bigger clone is one base away. The rearrangement joins TRBV3-1 to TRBJ2-2, with D hard to call. The germline gives CDR1 LGHDT, CDR2 YNNKEL (reference sequence). The CDR3 length is 16 residues. Trimming stripped 0 bases from V and 0 bases from J, with 8 bases between. The CDR3 DNA reads TGTGCCAGCAGCCAAGAGGCCTGGCCGAACACCGGGGAGCTGTTTTTT. Its translation is CASSQEAWPNTGELFF.

At least ten counts were recorded for this clone. Other DNA sequences in this specimen translate into the identical CDR3. The chain has TRBV28 and TRBJ1-3, with a weak D call TRBD1 (5 bases). The germline CDR1 and CDR2 sequences are MDHEN and SYDVKM. The CDR3 is 15 residues long. Trimming removed 6 bases at V and 1 base at J, with 13 bases between. CDR3 sequence: CASSPGTGSGNTIYF. The CDR3 DNA follows: TGTGCCAGCAGCCCCGGTACAGGTTCTGGAAACACCATATATTTT.

The table lists this clone with many counts. V usage is TRBV5-1 and J usage is TRBJ2-3; D not resolved. The CDR3 length is 14 residues. Germline V gene sequence: CDR1 SGHRS, CDR2 YFSETQ. Trimming took off 4 bases at V and 2 bases at J, with 11 bases between the two ends. CDR3 nucleotide sequence: TGCGCCAGCAGCCGGAAGGAGATCACAGATACGCAGTATTTT. It specifies CASSRKEITDTQYF.

In its sample, this clone was seen many times. The V call is TRBV5-6, the J call TRBJ2-1, with 7 bases lining up with TRBD2. Trimming removed 0 bases from V and 1 base from J; junction bases left unmatched: 4. The CDR3 spans 16 residues. Germline-derived CDR1 and CDR2 are SGHDT and YYEEEE. The chain's CDR3 is CASSLEGSGSYNEQFF. CDR3 bases: TGTGCCAGCAGCTTGGAAGGTAGCGGGTCCTACAATGAGCAGTTCTTC.

This chain connects TRBV18 to TRBJ1-3; D is ambiguous. The V and J ends lost 1 base and 0 bases respectively, with 7 bases between them. Germline-derived CDR1 and CDR2 are KGHSH and LQKENI. CDR3 length: 15 amino acids. The CDR3 protein is CASSPLGSSGNTIYF. The DNA of the CDR3 is TGTGCCAGCTCACCACTGGGGAGCTCTGGAAACACCATATATTTT. Drawing the rest from reference TRBV18 and TRBJ1-3, the complete variable domain is NAGVMQNPRHLVRRRGQEARLRCSPMKGHSHVYWYRQLPEEGLKFMVYLQKENIIDESGMPKERFSAEFPKEGPSILRIQQVVRGDSAAYFCASSPLGSSGNTIYFGEGSWLTVV.

This clone was recorded at least ten times. This chain connects TRBV3-1 to TRBJ1-2, with D maybe TRBD1 (6 bases). V was clipped by 4 bases and J by 6 bases, with 15 bases between them. The length of the CDR3 is 14 residues. CDR1 and CDR2 (germline): LGHDT, YNNKEL (reference sequence). DNA of the CDR3: TGTGCCAGCAGCCCGCAGGGGTTGGAGGATGGCTACACCTTC. Translated, it gives CASSPQGLEDGYTF.

This clone was found once. One end of the junction is discordant with germline, which a read error may explain. The chain employs TRBV11-1 and TRBJ2-1, with 12 bases lining up with TRBD2. Germline V gene sequence: CDR1 SGHAT, CDR2 FQDESV (reference sequence). The CDR3 is made up of 15 amino acids. The CDR3 region has the DNA TGTGTCAGCAGCTCGACTAGCGGGGGCAGTAATGAGCAGTTCTTC. This codes for CVSSSTSGGSNEQFF. Full variable domain (rest looked up from reference TRBV11-1 and TRBJ2-1): EAEVAQSPRYKITEKSQAVAFWCDPISGHATLYWYRQILGQGPELLVQFQDESVVDDSQLPKDRFSAERLKGVDSTLKIQPAELGDSAMYLCVSSSTSGGSNEQFFGPGTRLTVL.

This clone was detected only a few times. A much larger clone is a single base away; this may be a read error. Other DNA sequences in this sample translate to the same CDR3. CDR3 coding DNA: TGTGCCACGCCCGGGACTAGCGGGAGGGGGGAGACCCAGTACTTC. Translating it yields CATPGTSGRGETQYF. V usage is TRBV19 and J usage is TRBJ2-5; 16 bases map to TRBD2. V lost 10 bases and J lost 5; bases outside the gene matches: 7. Looked up from germline, CDR1 is LNHDA and CDR2 is SQIVND (reference sequence). The CDR3 has 15 amino acids.

With regard to this clone: This may be a read error, as it is one base from a much larger clone. The V call is TRBV18, the J call TRBJ2-7; D perhaps matches TRBD1 (6 bases). CDR3 length equals 14 residues. V lost 3 bases to trimming and J lost 6 bases, with 15 bases between them. Germline V gives CDR1 KGHSH, CDR2 LQKENI. The CDR3 reads CASSPWDTPSEQYF. DNA for the CDR3: TGTGCCAGCTCACCCTGGGACACTCCCTCCGAGCAGTACTTC. The variable domain in full, with the rest retrieved from reference TRBV18 and TRBJ2-7, is NAGVMQNPRHLVRRRGQEARLRCSPMKGHSHVYWYRQLPEEGLKFMVYLQKENIIDESGMPKERFSAEFPKEGPSILRIQQVVRGDSAAYFCASSPWDTPSEQYFGPGTRLTVT.

The table lists this clone with many counts. The gene calls are TRBV24-1 and TRBJ1-4; possible D gene TRBD1, 5 bases. The CDR3 extends over 15 amino acids. Germline V gene data show CDR1 as KGHDR and CDR2 as SFDVKD. The germline V and J ends were trimmed by 6 bases and 3 bases, with 13 bases remaining between them. The CDR3 is CATSPGAAANEKLFF. The DNA of the CDR3 is TGTGCCACCAGTCCCGGGGCCGCGGCTAATGAAAAACTGTTTTTT.

Many counts were recorded for this clone. The chain uses TRBV28 and TRBJ2-1; D is uncertain. The germline V gene has CDR1 MDHEN and CDR2 SYDVKM. The CDR3 consists of 14 residues. Trimming removed 6 bases from V and 0 bases from J, with 9 bases in between. The CDR3 region has the DNA TGTGCCAGCAGACCCAGCCTCTCCTACAATGAGCAGTTCTTC. Its translation: CASRPSLSYNEQFF.

This clone was seen ten or more times. In the same sample, other DNA sequences code for this CDR3. Here the CDR3 DNA reads TGCAGTGCCTTAGCGGGAGGGACCTACGAGCAGTACTTC. Protein sequence: CSALAGGTYEQYF. The rearrangement uses TRBV20-1 and TRBJ2-7, with 11 bases aligning to TRBD2. V shed 6 bases and J 2 bases; nucleotides not matched to a gene: 3. The CDR3 runs 13 residues. The germline gives CDR1 DFQATT, CDR2 SNEGSKA (reference sequence).

This clone was detected a few times. The chain carries TRBV2 and TRBJ2-7; D gene uncertain. Between the trimmed V and J ends, which lost 8 bases and 2 bases, there was a span of 16 bases. The germline V gene encodes CDR1 SNHLY and CDR2 FYNNEI. The CDR3 has 14 residues. CDR3 coding DNA: TGTGCCAGCCGATATAGGACCGCTGCCTACGAGCAGTACTTC. Translation gives CASRYRTAAYEQYF.

This clone was seen more than once but under ten times. A much larger clone differs by one base, so this may be a read error. The CDR3 reads CSVRGIGSTDTQYF. The CDR3 DNA reads as TGCAGCGTGCGTGGTATCGGATCCACAGATACGCAGTATTTT. The chain couples TRBV29-1 to TRBJ2-3; D call uncertain. Between the trimmed V and J ends, which lost 6 bases and 2 bases, there was a span of 15 bases. This CDR3 comprises 14 residues. Germline values: CDR1 SQVTM, CDR2 ANQGSEA.

This clone was counted at least ten times. The CDR3 reads CASSREDVGYEQYF. The CDR3 DNA reads as TGTGCCAGCAGCCGAGAGGACGTGGGCTACGAGCAGTACTTC. The rearrangement joins TRBV6-1 to TRBJ2-7, with no clear D. Trimming cost V 6 bases and J 3 bases, with 15 bases left between them. This CDR3 region has 14 residues. Germline-derived CDR1 and CDR2 are MNHNS and SASEGT.